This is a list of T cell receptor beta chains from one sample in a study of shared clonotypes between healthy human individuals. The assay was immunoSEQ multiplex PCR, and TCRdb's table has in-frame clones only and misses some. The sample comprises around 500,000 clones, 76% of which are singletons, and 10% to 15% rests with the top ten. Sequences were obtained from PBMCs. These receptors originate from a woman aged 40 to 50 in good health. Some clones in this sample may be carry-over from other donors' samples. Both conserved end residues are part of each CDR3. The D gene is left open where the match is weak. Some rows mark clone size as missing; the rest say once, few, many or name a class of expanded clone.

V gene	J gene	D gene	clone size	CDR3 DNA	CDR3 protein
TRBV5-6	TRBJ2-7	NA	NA	TGTGCCAGCAGCGGGCGGCACGAGCAGTACTTC	CASSGRHEQYF
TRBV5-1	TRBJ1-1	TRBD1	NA	TGCGCCAGCAGCGGACAGGGGGCGGTGAACACTGAAGCTTTCTTT	CASSGQGAVNTEAFF
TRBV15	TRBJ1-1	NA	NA	TGTGCCACCAGCAGAGATCTTGGGACCACTGAAGCTTTCTTT	CATSRDLGTTEAFF
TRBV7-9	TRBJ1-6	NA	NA	TGTGCCAGCAGCTTAGGTGCTTCACCCCTCCACTTT	CASSLGASPLHF
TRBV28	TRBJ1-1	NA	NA	TGTGCCAGCAGTTTAGAACACGTTGGCACTGAAGCTTTCTTT	CASSLEHVGTEAFF
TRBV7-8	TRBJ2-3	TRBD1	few	TGTGCCAGCAGCTTCTTACCAGGGGGCGGCACAGATACGCAGTATTTT	CASSFLPGGGTDTQYF
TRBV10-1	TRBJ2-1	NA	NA	TGCGCCAGCAGTGAGGGGGGAAATGAGCAGTTCTTC	CASSEGGNEQFF
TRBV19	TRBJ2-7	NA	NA	TGTGCCAGTACCGGGGGCCCCTACGAGCAGTACTTC	CASTGGPYEQYF
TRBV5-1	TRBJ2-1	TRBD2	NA	TGCGCCAGCAGCTTATTCGGGGGACTAGGGGTTAATGAGCAGTTCTTC	CASSLFGGLGVNEQFF
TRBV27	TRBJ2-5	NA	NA	TGTGCCAGCAGTTTATTTCGGGTGGGGGAGACCCAGTACTTC	CASSLFRVGETQYF
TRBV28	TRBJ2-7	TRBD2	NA	TGTGCCAGCAGTTCTCGGACTAGCGGAACCTACGAGCAGTACTTC	CASSSRTSGTYEQYF
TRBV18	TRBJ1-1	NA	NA	TGTGCCAGCTCACCACGTACGGTCACTGAAGCTTTCTTT	CASSPRTVTEAFF
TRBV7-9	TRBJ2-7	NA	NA	TGTGCCAGCAGCTTAGATCCCCAGGTCTACGAGCAGTACTTC	CASSLDPQVYEQYF
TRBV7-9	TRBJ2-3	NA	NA	TGTGCCAGCAGCCCCGGCGGGTCGCAAATCACAGATACGCAGTATTTT	CASSPGGSQITDTQYF
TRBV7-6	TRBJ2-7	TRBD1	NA	TGTGCCAGCAGCTCGGGGACAGGGGGCCTCTACGAGCAGTACTTC	CASSSGTGGLYEQYF
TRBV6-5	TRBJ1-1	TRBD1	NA	TGTGCCAGCAGCCTCAGGGGGCGGGACACTGAAGCTTTCTTT	CASSLRGRDTEAFF
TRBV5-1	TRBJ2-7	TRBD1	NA	TGCGCCAGCAGCTTGGTAGGGACAGACTCCTACGAGCAGTACTTC	CASSLVGTDSYEQYF
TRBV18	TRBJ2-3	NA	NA	TGTGCCAGCTCACCACTGGGCACCCACGTTACGCAGTATTTT	CASSPLGTHVTQYF
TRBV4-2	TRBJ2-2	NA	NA	TGTGCCAGCAGCCAAGATGCAGGTGACCCAGGGGGGGGGCTGTTTTTT	CASSQDAGDPGGGLFF
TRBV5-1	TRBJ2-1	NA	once	TGCGCCAGCAGCTTGGGTGGCCCCTCGGGGGTTGAGCAGTTCTTC	CASSLGGPSGVEQFF
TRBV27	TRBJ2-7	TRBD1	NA	TGTGCCAGCAGTTTGCGCCGGGACAGTAGGGAGCAGTACTTC	CASSLRRDSREQYF
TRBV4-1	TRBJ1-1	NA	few	TGCGCCAGCAGCCAAGATCGATACAAGAACACTGAAGCTTTCTTT	CASSQDRYKNTEAFF
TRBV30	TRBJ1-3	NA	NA	TGTGCCAAGTCCGGGGGGAGCTCTGGAAACACCATATATTTT	CAKSGGSSGNTIYF
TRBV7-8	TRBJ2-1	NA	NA	TGTGCCAGCAGCCCTCGTGAGGGCTCCTACAATGAGCAGTTCTTC	CASSPREGSYNEQFF
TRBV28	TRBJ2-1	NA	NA	TGTGCCAGCAGTTTATTGCAGGGCCAGTTCTTC	CASSLLQGQFF
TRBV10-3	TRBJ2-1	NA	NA	TGTGCCATCAGTGAGTGGTCAGTATCGAGCTCCTACAATGAGCAGTTCTTC	CAISEWSVSSSYNEQFF
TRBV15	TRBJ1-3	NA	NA	TGTGCCACCAGCAGAGATCGCCCCGGGTTCGGTGGAAACACCATATATTTT	CATSRDRPGFGGNTIYF
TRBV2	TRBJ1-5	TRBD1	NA	TGTGCCAGCACTTCCGGGACAGGCAATCAGCCCCAGCATTTT	CASTSGTGNQPQHF
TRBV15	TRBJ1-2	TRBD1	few	TGTGCCACCAGCAGAGGGACAGGGGACGGCTATGGCTACACCTTC	CATSRGTGDGYGYTF
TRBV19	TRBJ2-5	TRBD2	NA	TGTGCCAGTAGTCTGCGACTAGCGGGAGAGTGGGAGACCCAGTACTTC	CASSLRLAGEWETQYF
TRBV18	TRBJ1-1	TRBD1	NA	TGTGCCAGCTCATCTGGGACAGGGGCGAACACTGAAGCTTTCTTT	CASSSGTGANTEAFF
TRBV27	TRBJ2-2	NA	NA	TGTGCCAGCAGTCCGCTGAACACCGGGGAGCTGTTTTTT	CASSPLNTGELFF
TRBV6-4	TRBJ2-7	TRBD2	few	TGTGCCAGCAGTGAAAGCGGGATTGGCGAGCAGTACTTC	CASSESGIGEQYF
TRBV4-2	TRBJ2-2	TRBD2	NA	TGTGCCAGCAGCCAAAACGGACGGGAGGGCTCCGGGGAGCTGTTTTTT	CASSQNGREGSGELFF
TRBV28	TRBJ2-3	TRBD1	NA	TGTGCCAGCAGGCAGGACAGGGCTCGCACAGATACGCAGTATTTT	CASRQDRARTDTQYF
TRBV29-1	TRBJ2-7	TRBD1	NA	TGCAGCGTGGGGGGACAGGGCGTATACGAGCAGTACTTC	CSVGGQGVYEQYF
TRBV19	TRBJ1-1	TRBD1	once	TGTGCCAGTGGGCGGGACAGAGACACTGAAGCTTTCTTT	CASGRDRDTEAFF
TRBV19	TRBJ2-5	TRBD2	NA	TGTGCCAGTAGGAGCTCCGGGACTAGCAGTATAGAGACCCAGTACTTC	CASRSSGTSSIETQYF
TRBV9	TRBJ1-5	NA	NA	TGTGCCAGCAGCGTAGAGGGGACTCAGCCCCAGCATTTT	CASSVEGTQPQHF
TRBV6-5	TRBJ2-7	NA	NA	TGTGCCAGCGCACGGCAGGGAAGCTCCTACGAGCAGTACTTC	CASARQGSSYEQYF
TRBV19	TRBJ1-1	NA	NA	TGTGCCAGTAGTTCGACAGGGAACACTGAAGCTTTCTTT	CASSSTGNTEAFF
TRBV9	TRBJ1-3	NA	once	TGTGCCAGCAGCGGCTGGCCGTTGGACACCATATATTTT	CASSGWPLDTIYF
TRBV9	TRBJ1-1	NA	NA	TGTGCCAGCAGCGAGGGGGAGTACACTGAAGCTTTCTTT	CASSEGEYTEAFF
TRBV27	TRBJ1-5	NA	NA	TGTGCCAGCAGTTTTAGGGGAAGCAATCAGCCCCAGCATTTT	CASSFRGSNQPQHF
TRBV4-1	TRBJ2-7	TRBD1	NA	TGCGCCAGCAGCCTGGGACAGGACCTAGACCACGAGCAGTACTTC	CASSLGQDLDHEQYF
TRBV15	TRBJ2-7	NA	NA	TGTGCCACCAGCAGAAGGACCCCTTTTGAGCAGTACTTC	CATSRRTPFEQYF
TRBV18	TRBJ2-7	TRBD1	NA	TGTGCCAGCTCACCGGTCACGGGGACAGGGGGATACGAGCAGTACTTC	CASSPVTGTGGYEQYF
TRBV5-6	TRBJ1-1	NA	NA	TGTGCCAGCAGCTTGTATGGGGGAATGGGGTCCAACACTGAAGCTTTCTTT	CASSLYGGMGSNTEAFF
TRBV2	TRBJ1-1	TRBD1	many	TGTGCCAGCACACGACCGACAGGGGCCGAAGCTTTCTTT	CASTRPTGAEAFF
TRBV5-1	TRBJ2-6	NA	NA	TGCGCCAGCAGCACACAGGGTTCCTCTGGGGCCAACGTCCCGACTTTC	CASSTQGSSGANVPTF
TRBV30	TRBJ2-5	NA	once	TGTGCCTGGAGTCTGGACATGAGCTACGAACAGTACTTC	CAWSLDMSYEQYF
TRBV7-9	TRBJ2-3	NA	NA	TGTGCCAGCAGCCATGTCACGGGGCTGGGGACAGATACGCAGTATTTT	CASSHVTGLGTDTQYF
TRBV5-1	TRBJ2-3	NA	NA	TGCGCCAGCAGCTTTGGCGGGGACGATACGCAGTATTTT	CASSFGGDDTQYF
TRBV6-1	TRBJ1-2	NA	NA	TGTGCCAGCAGTGAAGCGCGTGCCGGGCTGGGCTACACCTTC	CASSEARAGLGYTF
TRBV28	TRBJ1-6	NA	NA	TGTGCCAGCAGTTTAAAAAATTCGGCCCTCCACTTT	CASSLKNSALHF
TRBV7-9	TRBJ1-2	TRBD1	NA	TGTGCCAGCAGCTCGTGGGACAGAAACTATGGCTACACCTTC	CASSSWDRNYGYTF
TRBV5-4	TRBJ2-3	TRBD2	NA	TGTGCCAGCAGACGGGGTGGGACTAGCGACACAGATACGCAGTATTTT	CASRRGGTSDTDTQYF
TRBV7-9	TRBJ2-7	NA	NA	TGTGCCAGCAGCTTAGTGGGCGGAGGGGGCGAGCAGTACTTC	CASSLVGGGGEQYF